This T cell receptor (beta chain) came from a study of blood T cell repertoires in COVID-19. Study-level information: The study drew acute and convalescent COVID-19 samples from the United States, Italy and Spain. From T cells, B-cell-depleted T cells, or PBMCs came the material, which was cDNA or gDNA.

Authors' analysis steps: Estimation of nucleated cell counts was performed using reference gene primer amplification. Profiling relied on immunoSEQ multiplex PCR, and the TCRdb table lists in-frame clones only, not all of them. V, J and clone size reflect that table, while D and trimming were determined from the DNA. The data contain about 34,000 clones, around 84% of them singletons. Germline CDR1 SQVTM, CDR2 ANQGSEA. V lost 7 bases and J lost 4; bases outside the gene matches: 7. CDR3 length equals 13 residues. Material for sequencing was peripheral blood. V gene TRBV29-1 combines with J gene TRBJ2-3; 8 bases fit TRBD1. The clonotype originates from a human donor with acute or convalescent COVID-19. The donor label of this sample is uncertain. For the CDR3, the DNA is TGCAGCGGCGGCAGGGGGCTAGCAGATACGCAGTATTTT. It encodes CSGGRGLADTQYF.